This T cell receptor (beta chain) was found in a study of cytomegalovirus exposure and HLA in healthy donors. In the PCR, 60 Vbeta and 13 Jbeta primers were used. This table comes from immunoSEQ multiplex PCR, and its TCRdb copy is limited to in-frame clones, with some not included. The sample has roughly 110,000 clones; around 80% are singletons. Germline V gene lookup returns CDR1 SGHVS and CDR2 FQNEAQ. Trimming took 1 base from V and 2 from J, leaving 12 bases between them. The CDR3 has 15 amino acids. The sequence was collected from a man between 40 and 49 years old in good health and CMV-seronegative. The rearrangement links TRBV7-8 to TRBJ2-7; D gene ambiguous. Sequencing was done on a sample of PBMCs. CDR3 nucleotides: TGTGCCAGCAGCTTAGATAGACATACAACCTACGAGCAGTACTTC. As protein: CASSLDRHTTYEQYF.